Listed here are 2 T cell receptor beta chains from one sample, sequenced in a study of cytotoxic CD8 clonotypes in ibrutinib-treated CLL. Generated by immunoSEQ multiplex PCR, the TCRdb table keeps only in-frame clones and is missing some. The sample includes 200,000 to 250,000 clones, more than 65% of them seen just once. The sample consisted of PBMCs, taken after 12 months of ibrutinib treatment. The receptors originated from a human donor with chronic lymphocytic leukemia.

This clone was counted once. The chain recombines TRBV6-4 with TRBJ2-1, with 8 bases aligning to TRBD2. CDR1 MRHNA and CDR2 SNTAGT come from the germline V gene. The CDR3 is made up of 17 amino acids. The ends lost 4 bases at V and 0 bases at J; junction bases unmatched: 8. CDR3 region: CASSVGGAGSSYNEQFF. Written as DNA, the CDR3 is TGTGCCAGCAGTGTCGGGGGGGCGGGAAGCTCCTACAATGAGCAGTTCTTC.

The chain is built from TRBV4-2 and TRBJ2-2; 9 bases agree with TRBD2. Trimming took 5 bases from V and 1 from J; bases not matched to a gene: 5. CDR1 and CDR2 (germline): LGHNA, YNFKEQ. The CDR3 is 16 amino acids. DNA of the CDR3: TGTGCCAGCAGCACCAGACTAGCGGAGAACACCGGGGAGCTGTTTTTT. It yields the protein CASSTRLAENTGELFF.